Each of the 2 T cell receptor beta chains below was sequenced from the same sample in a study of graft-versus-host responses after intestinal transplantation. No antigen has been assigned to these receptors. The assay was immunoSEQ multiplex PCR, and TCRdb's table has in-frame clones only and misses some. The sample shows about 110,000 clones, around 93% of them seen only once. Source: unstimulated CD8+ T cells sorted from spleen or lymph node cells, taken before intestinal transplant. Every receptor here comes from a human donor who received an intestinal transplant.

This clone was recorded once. The CDR3 nucleotides are TGTGCCACCAGCAGGTTCGGCACGAACACTGAAGCTTTCTTT. Protein: CATSRFGTNTEAFF. This chain joins TRBV15 and TRBJ1-1; no reliable D call. The CDR3 length is 14 residues. Trimming removed 3 bases from V and 1 base from J, with 9 bases in between. Germline V gene lookup returns CDR1 LNHNV and CDR2 YYDKDF (reference sequence).

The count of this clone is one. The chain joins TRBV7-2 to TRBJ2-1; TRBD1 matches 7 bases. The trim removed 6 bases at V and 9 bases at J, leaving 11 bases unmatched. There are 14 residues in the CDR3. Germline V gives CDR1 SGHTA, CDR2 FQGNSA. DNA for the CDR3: TGTGCCAGCAGGTACGGCGACAGGGCCAGTGAGCAGTTCTTC. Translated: CASRYGDRASEQFF.